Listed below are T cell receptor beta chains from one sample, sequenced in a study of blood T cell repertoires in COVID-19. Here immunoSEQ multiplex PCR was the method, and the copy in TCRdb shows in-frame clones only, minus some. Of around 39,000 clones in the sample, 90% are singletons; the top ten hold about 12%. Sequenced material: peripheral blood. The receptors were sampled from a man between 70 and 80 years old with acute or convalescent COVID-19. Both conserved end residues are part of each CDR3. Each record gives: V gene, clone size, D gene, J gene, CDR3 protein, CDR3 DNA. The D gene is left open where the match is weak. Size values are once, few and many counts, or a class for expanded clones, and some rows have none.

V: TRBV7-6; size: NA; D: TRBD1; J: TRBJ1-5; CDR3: CASSSEDRGLRQPQHF; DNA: TGTGCCAGCAGCTCAGAGGACAGGGGGCTCCGTCAGCCCCAGCATTTT
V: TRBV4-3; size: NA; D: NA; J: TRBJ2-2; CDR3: CASSQESVAVINTGELFF; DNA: TGCGCCAGCAGCCAAGAGAGTGTAGCGGTAATAAACACCGGGGAGCTGTTTTTT
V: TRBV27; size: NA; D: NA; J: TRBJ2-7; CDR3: CASSDGTHYEQYF; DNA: TGTGCCAGCAGTGATGGGACACACTACGAGCAGTACTTC
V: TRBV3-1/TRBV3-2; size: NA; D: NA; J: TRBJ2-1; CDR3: CASSHVNSIYNEQFF; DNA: TGTGCCAGCAGCCACGTCAACAGCATATACAATGAGCAGTTCTTC
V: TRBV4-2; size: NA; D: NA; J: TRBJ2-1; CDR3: CASSQLLQAGGSYNEQFF; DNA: TGTGCCAGCAGCCAACTACTACAAGCGGGTGGGTCCTACAATGAGCAGTTCTTC
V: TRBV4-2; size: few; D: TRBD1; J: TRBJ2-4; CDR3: CASSQDLGTGTTLLAKNIQYF; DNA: TGTGCCAGCAGCCAAGATCTAGGGACAGGGACTACCTTACTAGCCAAAAACATTCAGTACTTC
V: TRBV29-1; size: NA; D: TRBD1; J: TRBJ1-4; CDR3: CSVEGTATNEKLFF; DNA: TGCAGCGTAGAAGGGACAGCAACTAATGAAAAACTGTTTTTT
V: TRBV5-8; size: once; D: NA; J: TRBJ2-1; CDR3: CASSSGQHNEQFF; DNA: TGTGCCAGCAGTTCCGGACAGCACAATGAGCAGTTCTTC
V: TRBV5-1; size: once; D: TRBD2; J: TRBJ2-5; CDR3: CASSLLASGRGETQYF; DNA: TGCGCCAGCAGCTTGTTGGCTAGCGGGAGGGGAGAGACCCAGTACTTC
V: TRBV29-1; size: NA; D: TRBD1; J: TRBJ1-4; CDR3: CSVDPGQGARELFF; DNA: TGCAGCGTTGACCCGGGACAGGGGGCGCGGGAACTGTTTTTT
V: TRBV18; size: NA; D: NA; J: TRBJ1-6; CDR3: CASSPILAGSDSPLHF; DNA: TGTGCCAGCTCACCTATACTCGCCGGTAGTGATTCACCCCTCCACTTT
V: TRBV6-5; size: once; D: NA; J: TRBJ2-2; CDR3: CASSYSLANTGELFF; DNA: TGTGCCAGCAGTTACTCCCTAGCGAACACCGGGGAGCTGTTTTTT
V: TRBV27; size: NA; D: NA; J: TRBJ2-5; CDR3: CASSLARRETQYF; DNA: TGTGCCAGCAGTTTAGCCAGGAGGGAGACCCAGTACTTC
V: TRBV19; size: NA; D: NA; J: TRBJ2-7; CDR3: CASSSGELDEQYF; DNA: TGTGCCAGTAGTAGTGGAGAATTGGACGAGCAGTACTTC
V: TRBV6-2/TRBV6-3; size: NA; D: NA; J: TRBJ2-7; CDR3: CASSYWRGLGEQYF; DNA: TGTGCCAGCAGTTACTGGCGGGGTTTAGGAGAGCAGTACTTC
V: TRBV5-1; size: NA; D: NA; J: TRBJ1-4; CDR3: CASSLVGATNEKLFF; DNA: TGCGCCAGCAGCTTGGTAGGAGCAACTAATGAAAAACTGTTTTTT
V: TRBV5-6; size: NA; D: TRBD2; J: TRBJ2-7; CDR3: CASSHSGRAGEQYF; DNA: TGTGCCAGCAGCCACAGCGGGAGGGCGGGTGAGCAGTACTTC
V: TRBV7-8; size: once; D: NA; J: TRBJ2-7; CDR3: CASSPRPGEQYF; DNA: TGTGCCAGCAGCCCTAGACCGGGGGAGCAGTACTTC
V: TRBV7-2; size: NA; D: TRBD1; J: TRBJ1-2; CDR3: CASSENPQGVGGYTF; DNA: TGTGCCAGCAGCGAAAATCCCCAGGGGGTGGGTGGCTACACCTTC
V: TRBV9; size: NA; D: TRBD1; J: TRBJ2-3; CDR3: CASSLQARTGIGTQYF; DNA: TGTGCCAGCAGCCTCCAGGCAAGGACAGGGATCGGTACGCAGTATTTT
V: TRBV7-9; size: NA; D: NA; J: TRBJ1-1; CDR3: CASSQGQGATEAFF; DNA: TGTGCCAGCAGCCAGGGGCAAGGGGCCACTGAAGCTTTCTTT
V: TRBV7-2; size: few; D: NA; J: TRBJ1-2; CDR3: CASRFSGVGGYTF; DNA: TGTGCCAGCAGATTTTCAGGGGTGGGTGGCTACACCTTC
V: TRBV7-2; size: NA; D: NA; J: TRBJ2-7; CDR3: CASSFGLPSAYEQYF; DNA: TGTGCCAGCAGCTTCGGACTACCTAGCGCATACGAGCAGTACTTC
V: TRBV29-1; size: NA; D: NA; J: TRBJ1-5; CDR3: CSVAGASNQPQHF; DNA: TGCAGCGTTGCAGGGGCTAGCAATCAGCCCCAGCATTTT
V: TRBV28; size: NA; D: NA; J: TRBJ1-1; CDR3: CASRRPGMNTEAFF; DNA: TGTGCCAGCAGGCGCCCAGGGATGAACACTGAAGCTTTCTTT
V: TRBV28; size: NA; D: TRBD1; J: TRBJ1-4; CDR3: CASSSILVPQGYGNEKLFF; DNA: TGTGCCAGCAGTTCAATACTTGTCCCACAGGGGTATGGTAATGAAAAACTGTTTTTT
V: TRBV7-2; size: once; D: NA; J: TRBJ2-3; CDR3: CASSLGAATDTQYF; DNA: TGTGCCAGCAGCCTCGGAGCGGCCACAGATACGCAGTATTTT
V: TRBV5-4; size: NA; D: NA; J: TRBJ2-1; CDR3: CASTFRGGAGRYSYNEQFF; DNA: TGTGCCAGCACCTTTAGGGGGGGAGCGGGACGATACTCCTACAATGAGCAGTTCTTC
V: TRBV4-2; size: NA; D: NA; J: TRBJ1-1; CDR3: CASSQEQAGEVVNTEAFF; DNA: TGTGCCAGCAGCCAAGAACAGGCAGGGGAAGTAGTGAACACTGAAGCTTTCTTT
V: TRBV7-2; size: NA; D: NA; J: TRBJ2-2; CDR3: CASSLTTFTGELFF; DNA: TGTGCCAGCAGCTTAACTACCTTCACCGGGGAGCTGTTTTTT
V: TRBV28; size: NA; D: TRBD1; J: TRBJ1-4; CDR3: CATRWGGGQANEKLFF; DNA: TGTGCCACTCGATGGGGTGGGGGACAGGCTAATGAAAAACTGTTTTTT
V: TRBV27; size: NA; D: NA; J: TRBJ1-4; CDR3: CARGSGSTNEKLFF; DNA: TGTGCCAGGGGCTCGGGGTCAACTAATGAAAAACTGTTTTTT
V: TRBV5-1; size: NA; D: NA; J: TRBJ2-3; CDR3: CASSPRGSADTQYF; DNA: TGCGCCAGCAGCCCCCGAGGGAGCGCAGATACGCAGTATTTT
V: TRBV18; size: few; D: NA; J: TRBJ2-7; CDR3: CASSPTDSSYEQYF; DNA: TGTGCCAGCTCACCAACCGACTCGTCCTACGAGCAGTACTTC
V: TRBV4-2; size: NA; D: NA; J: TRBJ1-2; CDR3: CASSQDRGSYGYTF; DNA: TGTGCCAGCAGCCAAGATCGGGGAAGCTATGGCTACACCTTC
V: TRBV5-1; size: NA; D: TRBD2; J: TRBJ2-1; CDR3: CASSLGLAGSYNEQFF; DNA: TGCGCCAGCAGCTTGGGGCTAGCGGGATCCTACAATGAGCAGTTCTTC
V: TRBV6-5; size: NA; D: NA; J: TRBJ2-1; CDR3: CASSLYGGSYNEQFF; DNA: TGTGCCAGCAGCCTTTATGGAGGCTCCTACAATGAGCAGTTCTTC
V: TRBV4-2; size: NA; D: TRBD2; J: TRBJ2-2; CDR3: CASSPRLAGDTGELFF; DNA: TGTGCCAGCAGCCCCCGACTAGCGGGAGACACCGGGGAGCTGTTTTTT
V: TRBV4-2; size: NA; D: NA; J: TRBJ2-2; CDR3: CASSQDTYTSGTGELFF; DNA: TGTGCCAGCAGCCAAGATACCTATACTTCGGGCACCGGGGAGCTGTTTTTT
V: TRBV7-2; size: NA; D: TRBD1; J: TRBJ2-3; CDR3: CASSLDRSGGVTDTQYF; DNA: TGTGCCAGCAGCTTAGATCGGTCAGGGGGAGTCACAGATACGCAGTATTTT
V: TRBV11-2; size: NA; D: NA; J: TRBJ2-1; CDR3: CASQLQGEQFF; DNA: TGTGCCAGCCAGCTACAGGGTGAGCAGTTCTTC
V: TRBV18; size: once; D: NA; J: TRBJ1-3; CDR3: CASSPRGSSGNTIYF; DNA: TGTGCCAGCTCACCACGAGGGTCCTCGGGAAACACCATATATTTT
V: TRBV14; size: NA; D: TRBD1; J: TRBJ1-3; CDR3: CASSQIGTETSGNTIYF; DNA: TGTGCCAGCAGCCAAATCGGGACAGAAACTTCTGGAAACACCATATATTTT
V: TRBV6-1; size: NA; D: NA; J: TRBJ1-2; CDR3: CASSEVLGTIGDGYTF; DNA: TGTGCCAGCAGTGAAGTCTTAGGGACAATAGGCGATGGCTACACCTTC
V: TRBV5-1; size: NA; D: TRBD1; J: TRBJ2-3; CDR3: CASSLGRTGVVDTQYF; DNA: TGCGCCAGCAGCTTGGGTCGGACAGGGGTGGTAGATACGCAGTATTTT
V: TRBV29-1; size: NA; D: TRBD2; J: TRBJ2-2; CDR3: CSVAGTSGRVSTGELFF; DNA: TGCAGCGTCGCCGGGACTAGCGGGAGGGTTTCCACCGGGGAGCTGTTTTTT
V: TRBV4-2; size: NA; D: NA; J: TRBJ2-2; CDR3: CASSQEVGSGTPLWGELFF; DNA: TGTGCCAGCAGCCAAGAGGTGGGCTCCGGGACTCCACTATGGGGGGAGCTGTTTTTT
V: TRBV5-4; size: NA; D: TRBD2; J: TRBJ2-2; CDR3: CASSLGLAANTGELFF; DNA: TGTGCCAGCAGCTTGGGGCTAGCGGCGAACACCGGGGAGCTGTTTTTT
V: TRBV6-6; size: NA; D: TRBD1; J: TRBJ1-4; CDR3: CASSYGDRGEKLFF; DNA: TGTGCCAGCAGTTACGGGGACAGGGGTGAAAAACTGTTTTTT
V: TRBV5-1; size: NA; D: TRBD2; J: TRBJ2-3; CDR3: CASSFRGLAGDTQYF; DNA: TGCGCCAGCAGCTTCCGTGGACTAGCGGGAGATACGCAGTATTTT
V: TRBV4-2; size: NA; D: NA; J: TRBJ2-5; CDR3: CASSQGGAQETQYF; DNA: TGTGCCAGCAGCCAAGGAGGCGCCCAAGAGACCCAGTACTTC
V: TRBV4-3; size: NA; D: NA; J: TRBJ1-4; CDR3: CASSPSGFEKLFF; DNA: TGCGCCAGCAGCCCCTCAGGGTTCGAAAAACTGTTTTTT
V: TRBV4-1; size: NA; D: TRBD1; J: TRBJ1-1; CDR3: CASSQDTGRGRAFF; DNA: TGCGCCAGCAGCCAAGATACAGGTAGGGGGCGCGCTTTCTTT
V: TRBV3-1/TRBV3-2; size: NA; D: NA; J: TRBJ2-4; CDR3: CASSTTVWRWTKNIQYF; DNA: TGTGCCAGCAGCACCACCGTTTGGAGGTGGACCAAAAACATTCAGTACTTC
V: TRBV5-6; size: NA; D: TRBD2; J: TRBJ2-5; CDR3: CASSFLAGEETQYF; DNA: TGTGCCAGCAGCTTCCTAGCGGGAGAAGAGACCCAGTACTTC
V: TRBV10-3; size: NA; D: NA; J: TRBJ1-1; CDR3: CAISEDRNTEAFF; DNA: TGTGCCATCAGTGAGGACAGGAACACTGAAGCTTTCTTT
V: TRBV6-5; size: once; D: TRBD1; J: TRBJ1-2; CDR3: CASRKGQGDSGYTF; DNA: TGTGCCAGCAGAAAGGGACAGGGGGACTCCGGCTACACCTTC
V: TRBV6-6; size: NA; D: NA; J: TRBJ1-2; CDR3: CASSYSGTGYTF; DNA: TGTGCCAGCAGTTACTCAGGGACAGGCTACACCTTC
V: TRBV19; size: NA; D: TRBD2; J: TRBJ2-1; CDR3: CASSIPGGSYNEQFF; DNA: TGTGCCAGTAGTATACCGGGAGGCTCCTACAATGAGCAGTTCTTC
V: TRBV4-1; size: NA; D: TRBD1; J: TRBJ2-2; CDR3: CASSLLTPGQGYTGELFF; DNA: TGCGCCAGCAGCCTTCTTACACCGGGACAGGGGTACACCGGGGAGCTGTTTTTT